These T cell receptor beta chains were read from a single sample in a study of brain T cells in children with intractable seizures. Method: immunoSEQ multiplex PCR; TCRdb's copy keeps in-frame clones and lacks some. The repertoire holds 300,000 to 400,000 clones, with roughly 92% as singletons. The source was peripheral blood, collected 4 to 5 months after surgery. The receptors were sampled from a boy under two years old with tuberous sclerosis and intractable seizures. CDR3s include the opening cysteine and the closing phenylalanine or tryptophan. Fields, in order: V gene, CDR3 length, D gene, clone size, J gene, CDR3 DNA, CDR3 protein. D genes are given only for firm matches. The size entry is marked missing in some rows and otherwise reads once, few, many or a size class.

V: TRBV29-1
length: 13
D: NA
size: NA
J: TRBJ1-2
DNA: TGCAGCGTTGGGGGAGTGGGGGGAGGAGGCTACACCTTC
CDR3: CSVGGVGGGGYTF

V: TRBV6-1
length: 16
D: NA
size: few
J: TRBJ2-2
DNA: TGTGCCAGCAGTGAACATCGGCAGCTTAACACCGGGGAGCTGTTTTTT
CDR3: CASSEHRQLNTGELFF

V: TRBV6-5
length: 16
D: NA
size: NA
J: TRBJ2-1
DNA: TGTGCCAGCAGTTACTTGCTGGGGGACAACCACAATGAGCAGTTCTTC
CDR3: CASSYLLGDNHNEQFF

V: TRBV6-5
length: 15
D: TRBD1
size: NA
J: TRBJ2-5
DNA: TGTGCCAGCAGTTACGACCACAGGGGTTATGAGACCCAGTACTTC
CDR3: CASSYDHRGYETQYF

V: TRBV5-1
length: 12
D: NA
size: NA
J: TRBJ2-5
DNA: TGCGCCAGCAGCTTGGCCTCGGAGACCCAGTACTTC
CDR3: CASSLASETQYF

V: TRBV27
length: 17
D: TRBD2
size: NA
J: TRBJ2-7
DNA: TGTGCCAGCAGTTTATCGGGACTAGCGGGAGGTTTCTACGAGCAGTACTTC
CDR3: CASSLSGLAGGFYEQYF

V: TRBV2
length: 13
D: NA
size: NA
J: TRBJ1-5
DNA: TGTGCCAGCCGAGGACAGCGCAATCAGCCCCAGCATTTT
CDR3: CASRGQRNQPQHF

V: TRBV18
length: 18
D: TRBD1
size: NA
J: TRBJ2-7
DNA: TGTGCCAGCTCAGATTCTGGGACAGGCCAGACCAGACATTACGAGCAGTACTTC
CDR3: CASSDSGTGQTRHYEQYF

V: TRBV4-1
length: 16
D: TRBD2
size: NA
J: TRBJ2-3
DNA: TGCGCCAGCAGCCCCCGGACTAGCGGGACCACAGATACGCAGTATTTT
CDR3: CASSPRTSGTTDTQYF

V: TRBV30
length: 14
D: NA
size: NA
J: TRBJ1-2
DNA: TGTGCCTGGAGTGGTGGGGACCGGGTCTATGGCTACACCTTC
CDR3: CAWSGGDRVYGYTF

V: TRBV3-1/TRBV3-2
length: 15
D: NA
size: few
J: TRBJ1-3
DNA: TGTGCCAGCAGCCAAGGGCGGGACCATGGAAACACCATATATTTT
CDR3: CASSQGRDHGNTIYF

V: TRBV6-1
length: 12
D: NA
size: NA
J: TRBJ1-6
DNA: TGTGCCAGCAGTGGAGGGGACTCACCCCTCCACTTT
CDR3: CASSGGDSPLHF

V: TRBV5-1
length: 19
D: TRBD2
size: NA
J: TRBJ2-3
DNA: TGCGCCAGCAGCTTCCGGGGACTAGCGGGTTCGATCTCCACAGATACGCAGTATTTT
CDR3: CASSFRGLAGSISTDTQYF

V: TRBV7-2
length: 15
D: NA
size: NA
J: TRBJ2-1
DNA: TGTGCCAGCAGCTTAGTGGAGGGGGTGGTCGATGAGCAGTTCTTC
CDR3: CASSLVEGVVDEQFF

V: TRBV12-5
length: 13
D: NA
size: NA
J: TRBJ2-7
DNA: TGTGCTAGTGGTTTCTCCGCGACCTACGAGCAGTACTTC
CDR3: CASGFSATYEQYF

V: TRBV24-1
length: 13
D: NA
size: NA
J: TRBJ2-1
DNA: TGTGCCACCGGAGGGGACAGCACCAATGAGCAGTTCTTC
CDR3: CATGGDSTNEQFF

V: TRBV5-4
length: 15
D: NA
size: NA
J: TRBJ1-4
DNA: TGTGCCAGCAGTCAAACGTTGGATGATAATGAAAAACTGTTTTTT
CDR3: CASSQTLDDNEKLFF

V: TRBV11-3
length: 15
D: TRBD2
size: NA
J: TRBJ2-7
DNA: TGTGCCAGCAGCGTAGCGGGACTAGGAGGGTACGAGCAGTACTTC
CDR3: CASSVAGLGGYEQYF

V: TRBV18
length: 15
D: NA
size: NA
J: TRBJ2-7
DNA: TGTGCCAGCTCACCCGGCCTAGCAGGTTCCTACGAGCAGTACTTC
CDR3: CASSPGLAGSYEQYF

V: TRBV6-2/TRBV6-3
length: 13
D: NA
size: NA
J: TRBJ1-6
DNA: TGTGCCAGCAGCTCCTTCTATAATTCACCCCTCCACTTT
CDR3: CASSSFYNSPLHF

V: TRBV30
length: 11
D: NA
size: NA
J: TRBJ2-7
DNA: TGTGCCTGGAGTGATTCGGACGAGCAGTACTTC
CDR3: CAWSDSDEQYF

V: TRBV19
length: 15
D: TRBD2
size: NA
J: TRBJ2-7
DNA: TGTGCCAGTAGTATGGGGCTAGCGGAGATCTACGAGCAGTACTTC
CDR3: CASSMGLAEIYEQYF

V: TRBV7-3
length: 15
D: NA
size: NA
J: TRBJ2-1
DNA: TGTGCCAGCAGCCTCCGGGGCCTAACCTACAATGAGCAGTTCTTC
CDR3: CASSLRGLTYNEQFF

V: TRBV28
length: 14
D: NA
size: once
J: TRBJ1-3
DNA: TGTGCCAGCAGTGGAGGTGGCTCTGGAAACACCATATATTTT
CDR3: CASSGGGSGNTIYF

V: TRBV9
length: 13
D: NA
size: NA
J: TRBJ2-3
DNA: TGTGCCAGCCAGACTAGTCTGAAAGATACGCAGTATTTT
CDR3: CASQTSLKDTQYF

V: TRBV5-1
length: 14
D: TRBD1
size: NA
J: TRBJ1-1
DNA: TGCGCCAGCAGCTTGGGGGACAGGGACACTGAAGCTTTCTTT
CDR3: CASSLGDRDTEAFF

V: TRBV11-2
length: 16
D: TRBD2
size: NA
J: TRBJ2-1
DNA: TGTGCCAGCAGCCCCCCAGAGAGCGGGAGGGCCGGGAAGCAGTTCTTC
CDR3: CASSPPESGRAGKQFF

V: TRBV5-4
length: 13
D: TRBD1
size: NA
J: TRBJ2-7
DNA: TGTGCCAGCAGGGGACAGGGGTCCTACGAGCAGTACTTC
CDR3: CASRGQGSYEQYF

V: TRBV6-5
length: 13
D: NA
size: NA
J: TRBJ2-7
DNA: TGTGCCAGCAGTTACCTGGCCTCCTACGAGCAGTACTTC
CDR3: CASSYLASYEQYF

V: TRBV6-1
length: 15
D: NA
size: few
J: TRBJ1-6
DNA: TGTGCCAGCAGTGAACGGGGCGGTGGTGATTCACCCCTCCACTTT
CDR3: CASSERGGGDSPLHF

V: TRBV7-7
length: 14
D: NA
size: NA
J: TRBJ1-2
DNA: TGTGCTAGCAGCCCGTTGGGAGCAGGGGAAGGCTACACCTTC
CDR3: CASSPLGAGEGYTF

V: TRBV5-1
length: 17
D: TRBD1
size: few
J: TRBJ1-6
DNA: TGCGCCAGCAGCGTTTGGACAGGGGGGTTGAGGAATTCACCCCTCCACTTT
CDR3: CASSVWTGGLRNSPLHF

V: TRBV5-1
length: 17
D: NA
size: NA
J: TRBJ2-2
DNA: TGCGCCAGCAGCTTGAAGTTGGCAGACACGAACACCGGGGAGCTGTTTTTT
CDR3: CASSLKLADTNTGELFF

V: TRBV5-6
length: 14
D: NA
size: NA
J: TRBJ2-7
DNA: TGTGCCAGCAGCGCCATAACAGGGTTCTACGAGCAGTACTTC
CDR3: CASSAITGFYEQYF

V: TRBV19
length: 13
D: NA
size: once
J: TRBJ2-7
DNA: TGTGCCAGTAGTATAGCGGGAAGATACGAGCAGTACTTC
CDR3: CASSIAGRYEQYF

V: TRBV5-1
length: 13
D: NA
size: NA
J: TRBJ1-1
DNA: TGCGCCAGCAGCCCAGGGTTGAACACTGAAGCTTTCTTT
CDR3: CASSPGLNTEAFF

V: TRBV13
length: 15
D: NA
size: NA
J: TRBJ1-2
DNA: TGTGCCAGCAGCTTACGAGGACAACTTAACTATGGCTACACCTTC
CDR3: CASSLRGQLNYGYTF

V: TRBV15
length: 16
D: NA
size: NA
J: TRBJ1-1
DNA: TGTGCCACCAGCAGAGATTATGCAAAGGTGAACACTGAAGCTTTCTTT
CDR3: CATSRDYAKVNTEAFF

V: TRBV19
length: 15
D: NA
size: few
J: TRBJ1-5
DNA: TGTGCCAGTAGCATGAAGAGTTATAGCAATCAGCCCCAGCATTTT
CDR3: CASSMKSYSNQPQHF

V: TRBV3-1/TRBV3-2
length: 16
D: TRBD1
size: NA
J: TRBJ1-2
DNA: TGTGCCAGCAGCCCCCCGGGACAGAGATCTCAGAAAGGCTACACCTTC
CDR3: CASSPPGQRSQKGYTF

V: TRBV30
length: 13
D: NA
size: NA
J: TRBJ1-5
DNA: TGTGCCTGGAGTGTCCAGGACGGACAGCCCCAGCATTTT
CDR3: CAWSVQDGQPQHF

V: TRBV6-5
length: 14
D: TRBD1
size: NA
J: TRBJ1-4
DNA: TGTGCCAGCGCTCCACAGGGGAATAATGAAAAACTGTTTTTT
CDR3: CASAPQGNNEKLFF

V: TRBV19
length: 14
D: NA
size: NA
J: TRBJ1-2
DNA: TGTGCCAGTAGTATAGAAAGACTTAACTATGGCTACACCTTC
CDR3: CASSIERLNYGYTF

V: TRBV7-2
length: 12
D: NA
size: NA
J: TRBJ2-1
DNA: TGTGCCAGCACCGAGTTGGGCAATGAGCAGTTCTTC
CDR3: CASTELGNEQFF

V: TRBV6-6
length: 14
D: NA
size: NA
J: TRBJ1-1
DNA: TGTGCCAGCAGTTACTCGGGAGTCGACACTGAAGCTTTCTTT
CDR3: CASSYSGVDTEAFF